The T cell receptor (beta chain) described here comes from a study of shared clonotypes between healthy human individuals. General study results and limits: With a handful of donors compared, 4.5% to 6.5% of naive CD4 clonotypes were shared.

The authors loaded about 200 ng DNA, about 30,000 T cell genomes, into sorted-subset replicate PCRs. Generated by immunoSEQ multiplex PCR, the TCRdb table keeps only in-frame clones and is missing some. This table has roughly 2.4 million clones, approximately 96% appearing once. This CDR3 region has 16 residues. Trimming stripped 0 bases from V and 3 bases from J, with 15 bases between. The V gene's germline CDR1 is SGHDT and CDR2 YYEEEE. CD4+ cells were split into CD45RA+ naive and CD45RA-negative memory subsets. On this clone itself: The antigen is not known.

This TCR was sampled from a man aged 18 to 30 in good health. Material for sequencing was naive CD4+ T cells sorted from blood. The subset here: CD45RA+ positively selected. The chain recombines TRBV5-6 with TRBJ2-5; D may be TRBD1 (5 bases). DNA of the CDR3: TGTGCCAGCAGCTTGGGTTTAGGGAAAGGGGAAGAGACCCAGTACTTC. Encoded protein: CASSLGLGKGEETQYF.